This T cell receptor (beta chain) was sequenced for a study of OX40 agonist ivuxolimab in advanced cancers. Study context: Patient treatment consisted of intravenous ivuxolimab administration every 2 weeks at 0.01 to 10 mg/kg.

Clones were read by immunoSEQ multiplex PCR, and TCRdb kept only the in-frame ones, dropping some. Seen here are about 72,000 clones, 80% to 90% observed once, and the top ten hold more than 0.8%. CDR1 is SGHNT and CDR2 is YYREEE in the germline V gene (reference sequence). V was clipped by 5 bases and J by 0 bases, with 13 bases between them. There are 15 residues in the CDR3. The rearrangement joins TRBV5-4 to TRBJ2-3, with D tentatively TRBD1 (5 bases). This sequence was found in an adult with an advanced solid tumor such as melanoma, head and neck, liver or kidney cancer. The sample in question was CD4+ or CD8+ T cells sorted from blood, obtained in a trial of the OX40 agonist ivuxolimab. The CDR3 coding sequence is TGTGCCAGCAGGACTTTGACAGCTAGCACAGATACGCAGTATTTT. It encodes CASRTLTASTDTQYF.